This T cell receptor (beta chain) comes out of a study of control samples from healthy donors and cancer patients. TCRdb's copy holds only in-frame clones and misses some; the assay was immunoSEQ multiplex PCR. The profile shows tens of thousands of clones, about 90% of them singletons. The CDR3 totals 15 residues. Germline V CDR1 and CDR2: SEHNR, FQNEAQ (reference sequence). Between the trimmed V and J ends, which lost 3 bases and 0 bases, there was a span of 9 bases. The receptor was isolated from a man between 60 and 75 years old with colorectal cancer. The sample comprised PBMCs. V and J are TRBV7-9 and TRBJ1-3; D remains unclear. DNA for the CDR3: TGTGCCAGCAGCTTGACCCGTAGCTCTGGAAACACCATATATTTT. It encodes CASSLTRSSGNTIYF.